This TCR beta chain comes out of a study of blood T cell repertoires in COVID-19. About the research overall: PBMCs, B-cell-depleted T cells, or T cells provided the cDNA or gDNA that made up the material.

Germline V gene sequence: CDR1 KGHSY, CDR2 FQNENV. The CDR3 runs 13 residues. Trimming shortened V by 5 bases and J by 7 bases, and 11 bases separated the two germline ends. Some clones are missing from TCRdb's copy, which holds only in-frame ones; the method was immunoSEQ multiplex PCR. The sample consists of roughly 100,000 clones, 85% to 90% of them appearing once. The sequence came from a woman aged 80 or older with acute or convalescent COVID-19. The chain carries TRBV16 and TRBJ2-2, with D tentatively TRBD1 (6 bases). Sequenced input: peripheral blood. The CDR3 nucleotides read TGTGCCAGCAGCTCACAGGGACACGGGGAGCTGTTTTTT. This sequence encodes CASSSQGHGELFF.